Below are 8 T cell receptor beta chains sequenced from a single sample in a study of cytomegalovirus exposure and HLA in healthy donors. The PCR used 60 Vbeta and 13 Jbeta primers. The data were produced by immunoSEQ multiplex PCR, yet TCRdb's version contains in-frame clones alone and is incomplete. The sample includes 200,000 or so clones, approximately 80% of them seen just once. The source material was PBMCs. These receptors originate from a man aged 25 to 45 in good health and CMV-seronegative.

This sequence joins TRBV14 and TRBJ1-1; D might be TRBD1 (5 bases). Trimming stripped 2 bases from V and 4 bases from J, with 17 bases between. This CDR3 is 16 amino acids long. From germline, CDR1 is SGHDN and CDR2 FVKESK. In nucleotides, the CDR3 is TGTGCCAGCAGCCAACTCCTCCGGACATTTTCCACTGAAGCTTTCTTT. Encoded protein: CASSQLLRTFSTEAFF.

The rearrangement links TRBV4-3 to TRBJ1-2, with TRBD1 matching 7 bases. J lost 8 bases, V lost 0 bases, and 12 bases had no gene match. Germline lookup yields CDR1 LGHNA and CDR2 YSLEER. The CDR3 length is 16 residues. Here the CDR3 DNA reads TGCGCCAGCAGCCAAGATCGGGCAGGGGGACGTGGAGGCTACACCTTC. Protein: CASSQDRAGGRGGYTF.

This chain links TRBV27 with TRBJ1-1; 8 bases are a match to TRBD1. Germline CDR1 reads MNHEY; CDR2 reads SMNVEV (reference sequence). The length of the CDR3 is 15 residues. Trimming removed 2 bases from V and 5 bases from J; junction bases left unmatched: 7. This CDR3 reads CASSLLAGGRTEAFF. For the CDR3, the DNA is TGTGCCAGCAGTTTACTGGCAGGGGGCAGGACTGAAGCTTTCTTT.

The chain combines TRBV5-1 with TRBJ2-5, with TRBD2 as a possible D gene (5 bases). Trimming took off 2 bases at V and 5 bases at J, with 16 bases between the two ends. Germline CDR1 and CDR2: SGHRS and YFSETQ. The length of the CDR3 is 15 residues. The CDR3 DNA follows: TGCGCCAGCAGCTTAGCGGTAACCGGTAGTGAGACCCAGTACTTC. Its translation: CASSLAVTGSETQYF.

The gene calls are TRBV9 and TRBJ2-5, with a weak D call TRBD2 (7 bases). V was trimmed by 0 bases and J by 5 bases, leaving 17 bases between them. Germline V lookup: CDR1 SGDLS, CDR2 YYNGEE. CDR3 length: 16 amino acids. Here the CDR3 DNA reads TGTGCCAGCAGCGTAGTGGGAGGGGGGCTAGGCGAGACCCAGTACTTC. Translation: CASSVVGGGLGETQYF.

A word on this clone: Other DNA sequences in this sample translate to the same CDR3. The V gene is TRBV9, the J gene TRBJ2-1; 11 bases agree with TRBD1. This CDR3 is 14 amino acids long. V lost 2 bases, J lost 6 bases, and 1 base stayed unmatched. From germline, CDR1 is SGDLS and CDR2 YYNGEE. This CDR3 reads CASSVGTGGNEQFF. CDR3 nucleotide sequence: TGTGCCAGCAGCGTCGGGACAGGGGGCAATGAGCAGTTCTTC.

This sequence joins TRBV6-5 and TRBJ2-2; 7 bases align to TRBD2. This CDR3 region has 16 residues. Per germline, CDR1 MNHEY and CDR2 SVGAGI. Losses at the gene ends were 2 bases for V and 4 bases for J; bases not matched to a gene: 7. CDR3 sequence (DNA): TGTGCCAGCAGTTACCGGGGGGTAGTTTTCACCGGGGAGCTGTTTTTT. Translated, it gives CASSYRGVVFTGELFF.

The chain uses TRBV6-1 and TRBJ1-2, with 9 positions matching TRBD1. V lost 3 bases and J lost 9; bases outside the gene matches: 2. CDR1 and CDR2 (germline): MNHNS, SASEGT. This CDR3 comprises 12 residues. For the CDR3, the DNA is TGTGCCAGCAGTGAGACAGGGGGAAGCTACACCTTC. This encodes CASSETGGSYTF.